Below are 17 T cell receptor beta chains sequenced from a single sample in a study of cytomegalovirus exposure and HLA in healthy donors (dated by TCRdb to between 2016 and 2019). The receptor library was made with the immunoSEQ multiplex PCR assay. A mixture of 60 forward primers for TCR Vbeta segments and 13 reverse primers for TCR Jbeta segments was used in the multiplex PCR. The clones in this table, taken by TCRdb from immuneACCESS, are in-frame only. Not every clone is retained; where verified, under half of the shortfall comes from an unresolved V gene, and the cause of the rest is unknown. This sample has 150,000 to 200,000 clones in its table, and roughly 13% of those were observed once. Of the sample, roughly 7.7% is held by the ten largest clones. The sample taken for sequencing was PBMCs. Source of these receptors: a man aged 50 or older in good health and CMV-seropositive.

This clone appeared a few times. The gene calls are TRBV2 and TRBJ2-7; D gene unclear. Trimming removed 3 bases from V and 0 bases from J, with 6 bases in between. This CDR3 comprises 13 residues. The germline gives CDR1 SNHLY, CDR2 FYNNEI. The CDR3 coding sequence is TGTGCCAGCAGTGATGGCAGCTCCTACGAGCAGTACTTC. It is translated as CASSDGSSYEQYF.

This clone was counted only a few times. CDR3 protein: CASHGTGGTEAFF. The DNA for the CDR3 is TGTGCCAGCCACGGGACAGGGGGCACTGAAGCTTTCTTT. The chain carries TRBV5-4 and TRBJ1-1, with 11 positions matching TRBD1. CDR3 length: 13 residues. V gave up 7 bases and J gave up 4 bases; unmatched junction bases: 3. Germline V gene sequence: CDR1 SGHNT, CDR2 YYREEE (reference sequence).

This clone was seen only a few times. The rearrangement joins TRBV4-3 to TRBJ1-2; 7 bases map to TRBD1. Germline assignment: CDR1 LGHNA and CDR2 YSLEER. V shed 1 base and J 0 bases; nucleotides not matched to a gene: 2. The CDR3 covers 15 residues. The CDR3 DNA reads TGCGCCAGCAGCCAAGTACAGGGGCCTAACTATGGCTACACCTTC. It encodes CASSQVQGPNYGYTF.

V usage is TRBV2 and J usage is TRBJ2-3; no firm D call. CDR3 size: 14 residues. Trimming shortened V by 2 bases and J by 6 bases, and 12 bases separated the two germline ends. Germline lookup yields CDR1 SNHLY and CDR2 FYNNEI. The CDR3 reads CASSETPGADTQYF. The CDR3 region has the DNA TGTGCCAGCAGTGAAACCCCAGGCGCGGATACGCAGTATTTT.

This clone was seen only a few times. The chain employs TRBV5-6 and TRBJ1-1; no definite D call. V was cut by 3 bases and J by 11 bases, with 11 bases left in between. The germline CDR1 and CDR2 sequences are SGHDT and YYEEEE. The CDR3 totals 11 residues. CDR3 loop: CASSSGVSAFF. CDR3 in DNA: TGTGCCAGCAGCTCCGGGGTTTCGGCTTTCTTT.

In nucleotides, the CDR3 is TGCGCCAGCAGCTTTACGGGACAGGGGGTTGGTGGCTACACCTTC. Translation: CASSFTGQGVGGYTF. The chain couples TRBV5-1 to TRBJ1-2; 11 bases align to TRBD1. V was pared by 2 bases and J by 7 bases, with 7 bases of the junction left unmatched. Per the germline V gene, CDR1 is SGHRS and CDR2 is YFSETQ. The CDR3 runs 15 residues.

This clone came up once. The chain joins TRBV7-9 to TRBJ2-2; TRBD1 matches 8 bases. This CDR3 contains 14 residues. Germline lookup yields CDR1 SEHNR and CDR2 FQNEAQ (reference sequence). The ends lost 3 bases at V and 5 bases at J; junction bases unmatched: 2. CDR3 DNA sequence: TGTGCCAGCAGCTTCGACAGGGGAACCGGGGAGCTGTTTTTT. This encodes CASSFDRGTGELFF.

The rearrangement links TRBV11-3 to TRBJ2-5, with 8 nucleotides matching TRBD2. In germline, CDR1 is SGHNT, CDR2 YENEEA. V gave up 5 bases and J gave up 4 bases; unmatched junction bases: 15. The CDR3 consists of 17 residues. The CDR3 loop is CASSIINLAGRGETQYF. CDR3 in DNA: TGTGCCAGCAGCATAATCAACCTAGCGGGTCGGGGAGAGACCCAGTACTTC.

This clone was seen more than once but under ten times. The V call is TRBV9, the J call TRBJ1-1; D perhaps matches TRBD1 (6 bases). The germline V gene has CDR1 SGDLS and CDR2 YYNGEE. CDR3 size: 16 residues. Trimming stripped 3 bases from V and 5 bases from J, with 20 bases between. The CDR3 loop is CASSATVTGRKTEAFF. CDR3 nucleotides: TGTGCCAGCAGCGCTACAGTGACAGGTAGAAAAACTGAAGCTTTCTTT.

In its sample, this clone was seen a few times. V gene TRBV27 combines with J gene TRBJ2-3, with 8 bases that match TRBD1. Germline CDR1 MNHEY, CDR2 SMNVEV (reference sequence). Germline trimming cut 5 bases from V and 2 bases from J; bases unmatched to any gene: 12. This CDR3 is 17 amino acids long. The CDR3 DNA is TGTGCCAGCAGTGAATCAATGACAGGGGTGAACACAGATACGCAGTATTTT. Translating it yields CASSESMTGVNTDTQYF.

This chain uses TRBV6-5 with TRBJ2-1; maybe TRBD2 (5 bases). Looked up from germline, CDR1 is MNHEY and CDR2 is SVGAGI. The CDR3 runs 13 residues. V was shortened by 6 bases and J by 7 bases, with 13 bases between the two germline ends. The CDR3 loop reads CASSPRPGNEQFF. The CDR3 DNA sequence: TGTGCCAGCAGCCCCAGACCGGGAAATGAGCAGTTCTTC.

The rearrangement links TRBV5-8 to TRBJ2-7; no clear D gene. Germline V gene sequence: CDR1 SGHTS, CDR2 YDEGEE. The CDR3 sequence is 14 residues long. V was trimmed by 7 bases and J by 0 bases, leaving 14 bases between them. As DNA, the CDR3 is TGTGCCAGCCTTGTACGTTGGGGCTCCTACGAGCAGTACGTC. It specifies CASLVRWGSYEQYV.

This clone was counted only a few times. This sample includes further DNA sequences coding for the same CDR3. The chain has TRBV28 and TRBJ1-2, with 7 nucleotides matching TRBD1. There are 13 residues in the CDR3. V gave up 3 bases and J gave up 2 bases; unmatched junction bases: 0. The germline gives CDR1 MDHEN, CDR2 SYDVKM. The CDR3 sequence: CASSLGQNYGYTF. CDR3 nucleotide sequence: TGTGCCAGCAGTTTGGGACAGAACTATGGCTACACCTTC.

V usage is TRBV7-9 and J usage is TRBJ1-4, with D tentatively TRBD1 (6 bases). CDR1 and CDR2 from the germline V gene are SEHNR and FQNEAQ (reference sequence). This CDR3 has 14 amino acids. Between the trimmed V and J ends, which lost 3 bases and 5 bases, there was a span of 10 bases. CDR3 protein: CASSLRGGNEKLFF. The CDR3 DNA reads TGTGCCAGCAGCTTGCGAGGGGGAAATGAAAAACTGTTTTTT.

This clone occurred a few times. This chain links TRBV19 with TRBJ2-7, with TRBD2 matching 7 bases. The V gene end was trimmed by 9 bases and the J gene end by 4 bases; junction bases not matched to a gene: 3. CDR1 and CDR2 (germline): LNHDA, SQIVND (reference sequence). The CDR3 is 11 amino acids. CDR3 bases: TGTGCCAGCAGGGAGGGTTACGAGCAGTACTTC. Amino acids: CASREGYEQYF.

This clone was counted only a few times. As DNA, the CDR3 is TGTGCCAGCAGTTTTCTTGTAGCGGGAGGGAACGAGCAGTACTTC. Its translation is CASSFLVAGGNEQYF. The V call is TRBV27, the J call TRBJ2-7; 11 nucleotides agree with TRBD2. Germline V gene data show CDR1 as MNHEY and CDR2 as SMNVEV (reference sequence). Trimming removed 3 bases from V and 5 bases from J; junction bases left unmatched: 6. The length of the CDR3 is 15 residues.

This clone was detected only a few times. The rearrangement uses TRBV4-3 and TRBJ1-6; TRBD1 is a possible D gene (5 bases). The V end lost 1 base, the J end lost 0 bases, and 13 bases lay between the germline ends. Germline lookup yields CDR1 LGHNA and CDR2 YSLEER. The length of the CDR3 is 18 residues. The CDR3 reads CASSQGQQESSYNSPLHF. The CDR3 DNA reads TGCGCCAGCAGCCAAGGGCAACAGGAGAGCTCCTATAATTCACCCCTCCACTTT.